This T cell receptor beta chain was sequenced for a study of cytomegalovirus exposure and HLA in healthy donors. Primers: 60 Vbeta forward and 13 Jbeta reverse. Sequencing was performed with immunoSEQ multiplex PCR; in TCRdb, only in-frame clones are kept and a portion is missing. This table has over 100,000 clones, less than 80% appearing once. Germline CDR1 is SGHVS and CDR2 is FQNEAQ. The CDR3 is 14 amino acids. V lost 5 bases to trimming and J lost 0 bases; unmatched junction nucleotides: 2. The V call is TRBV7-8, the J call TRBJ2-7, with 9 bases aligning to TRBD2. The sample taken for sequencing was PBMCs. This clonotype originated in a man in his fifties in good health and CMV-seropositive. CDR3 nucleotides: TGTGCCAGCAGCCATAGCGGGAGCTCCTACGAGCAGTACTTC. This codes for CASSHSGSSYEQYF.